There are a few counts of the clone carrying this TCR beta chain. The germline gives CDR1 MNHEY, CDR2 SVGEGT. The V end was cut by 2 bases, the J end by 5 bases, with 9 bases between. This CDR3 comprises 13 residues. MiXCR was run by TCRdb on the 5' RACE reads, yielding one entry per CDR3 protein. The repertoire has around 310,000 distinct CDR3 sequences, more than 20% of them found once; the top ten carry around 23%. This record belongs to a study of T-cell memory formation after mild COVID-19. Study-level background: For the most part, TCR clusters were specific to one donor.

The specimen sequenced was PBMCs or a T cell subset sorted from them (not recorded which). The chain links TRBV6-2 or TRBV6-3 to TRBJ1-1; D unclear. This TCR derives from a man younger than 35 who had mild COVID-19 (a few samples of this study predate the infection). Cell type and time point are not known. Here the CDR3 reads CASSYHGGTEAFF. The CDR3 DNA sequence: TGTGCCAGCAGTTACCATGGAGGAACTGAAGCTTTCTTT.